This is a list of T cell receptor beta chains from one sample in a study of OX40 agonist ivuxolimab in advanced cancers. Sequencing was performed with immunoSEQ multiplex PCR; in TCRdb, only in-frame clones are kept and a portion is missing. The sample has just under 65,000 clones; about 90% are singletons. This specimen was CD4+ or CD8+ T cells sorted from blood, taken in a trial of the OX40 agonist ivuxolimab. All receptors derive from an adult with an advanced solid tumor such as melanoma, head and neck, liver or kidney cancer. The CDR3 runs from the conserved cysteine through the conserved F or W. The D gene is left open where the match is weak. A clone size is listed for some rows: how often the clone was seen (once, few, many), or a class if it is expanded.

clone size	D gene	J gene	V gene	CDR3 DNA	CDR3 protein
-	TRBD1	TRBJ2-1	TRBV7-2	TGTGCCAGCAGCCCCGGGACAGTGAATGAGCAGTTCTTC	CASSPGTVNEQFF
-	-	TRBJ2-2	TRBV20-1	TGCAGTGCTACCCCCGTTTGGCTGTTTTTT	CSATPVWLFF
once	-	TRBJ2-3	TRBV28	TGTGCCAGCAGCATACCGGGCTATACGCAGTATTTT	CASSIPGYTQYF
-	-	TRBJ2-7	TRBV18	TGTGCCAGCTCACCACCGGGACACACCTACGAGCAGTACTTC	CASSPPGHTYEQYF
-	-	TRBJ1-5	TRBV19	TGTGCCAGTAGTATAGCAGGGCCCTTCGATGATTTTAGCAATCAGCCCCAGCATTTT	CASSIAGPFDDFSNQPQHF
-	TRBD2	TRBJ2-7	TRBV7-8	TGTGCCAGCAGCCCCATTATCGTTATGGATCCAGCGGGGCCCTACGAGCAGTACTTC	CASSPIIVMDPAGPYEQYF
few	-	TRBJ2-5	TRBV11-2	TGTGCCAGCAGCTCTAGGCTAGGCGGCCAAGAGACCCAGTACTTC	CASSSRLGGQETQYF
-	-	TRBJ1-5	TRBV19	TGTGCCAGTAGAGGGACGGGCATAGGATCGCCCCAGCATTTT	CASRGTGIGSPQHF
-	-	TRBJ1-5	TRBV6-1	TGTGCCAGGTGGGGGCAGCCCCGTAATCAGCCCCAGCATTTT	CARWGQPRNQPQHF
-	-	TRBJ1-4	TRBV19	TGTGCCAGTAGTACGTCCGGGCCGGCAACTAATGAAAAACTGTTTTTT	CASSTSGPATNEKLFF
-	TRBD1	TRBJ1-2	TRBV5-1	TGCGCCAGCAGCTGGGGGACAGGGGGCGCTTCAGGTGGCTACACCTTC	CASSWGTGGASGGYTF
-	-	TRBJ2-3	TRBV7-2	TGTGCCAGCAGCTTATGGCAGAGCACAGATACGCAGTATTTT	CASSLWQSTDTQYF
-	TRBD2	TRBJ2-7	TRBV7-2	TGTGCCAGCAGCCACTCAGCGGGAGCCGCCCCCTACGAGCAGTACTTC	CASSHSAGAAPYEQYF
-	TRBD2	TRBJ2-2	TRBV6-5	TGTGCCAGCACCCAAGCGGGGGGGATGGGCGGGGAGCTGTTTTTT	CASTQAGGMGGELFF
few	-	TRBJ1-2	TRBV30	TGTGCCTGGAGTAAATTCCGGGGGTCATATGGCTACACCTTC	CAWSKFRGSYGYTF
-	-	TRBJ2-1	TRBV5-6	TGTGCCAGCAGCACCCAGGGGGAGCAGTTCTTC	CASSTQGEQFF
-	TRBD1	TRBJ1-4	TRBV5-5	TGTGCCAGCAGCTTGGGACAGGGTGGAGAAAAACTGTTTTTT	CASSLGQGGEKLFF